This entry lists 29 T cell receptor beta chains sequenced from one sample in a study of blood T cell repertoires in COVID-19. The assay was immunoSEQ multiplex PCR, and TCRdb's table has in-frame clones only and misses some. The sample includes under 250,000 clones, more than 70% of them seen just once. The sequenced sample was peripheral blood. These receptors were taken from a woman older than 75 with COVID-19, enrolled during active disease.

Here the CDR3 reads CASSQTSGGSDTQYF. The CDR3 region has the DNA TGTGCCAGCAGCCAAACTAGCGGGGGTTCAGATACGCAGTATTTT. The V gene is TRBV3-1 (or the pseudogene TRBV3-2), the J gene TRBJ2-3; 11 positions agree with TRBD2. Germline-derived CDR1 and CDR2 are LGHDT and YNNKEL (reference sequence). The CDR3 is 15 residues long. V was clipped by 2 bases and J by 4 bases; unmatched bases: 2.

This clone has only a few counts. The J gene is TRBJ2-7, the V gene TRBV7-9; the match to TRBD1 covers 12 bases. The germline gives CDR1 SEHNR, CDR2 FQNEAQ (reference sequence). V shed 5 bases and J 6 bases; nucleotides not matched to a gene: 11. CDR3 size: 16 residues. For the CDR3, the DNA is TGTGCCAGCAGCCCCTCGGGACAGGGGGCGTTAGGCGAGCAGTACTTC. Translating gives CASSPSGQGALGEQYF.

This CDR3 is CASSLRQGARVADTQYF. CDR3 sequence (DNA): TGTGCCAGTAGTCTCCGACAGGGGGCGCGGGTTGCAGATACGCAGTATTTT. The J gene is TRBJ2-3, the V gene TRBV19; TRBD1 aligns across 10 bases. Unmatched junction bases numbered 12, after V lost 5 bases and J lost 4 bases. Germline V gene lookup returns CDR1 LNHDA and CDR2 SQIVND (reference sequence). The CDR3 has 17 amino acids.

The V and J genes are TRBV28 and TRBJ1-2; 8 bases are a match to TRBD1. V dropped 6 bases and J dropped 2; count of bases not matched to a gene: 5. Germline values: CDR1 MDHEN, CDR2 SYDVKM. The CDR3 sequence is 14 residues long. CDR3 sequence: CASRRQGPNYGYTF. In DNA, the CDR3 is TGTGCCAGCAGACGACAGGGGCCAAACTATGGCTACACCTTC.

The chain is built from TRBV29-1 and TRBJ2-2; 8 bases are shared with TRBD1. CDR3 length equals 14 residues. With V trimmed by 6 bases and J by 1 base, 4 bases remained unmatched. Germline V CDR1 and CDR2: SQVTM, ANQGSEA. The CDR3 reads CSVRQGRNTGELFF. CDR3 bases: TGCAGCGTGAGACAGGGGCGGAACACCGGGGAGCTGTTTTTT.

Concerning this clone: This sample includes further DNA sequences coding for the same CDR3. The chain couples TRBV12-3 or TRBV12-4 to TRBJ1-2; D is ambiguous. The CDR3 extends over 13 amino acids. Trimming removed 6 bases from V and 2 bases from J, with 10 bases in between. The CDR3 region is CASSSEGNYGYTF. CDR3 coding DNA: TGTGCCAGCAGCTCGGAGGGAAACTATGGCTACACCTTC.

The chain couples TRBV28 to TRBJ1-1; TRBD1 matches 9 bases. This CDR3 comprises 13 residues. Losses at the gene ends were 6 bases for V and 10 bases for J; bases not matched to a gene: 9. Germline loops: CDR1 MDHEN, CDR2 SYDVKM. CDR3 in amino acids: CASRQPGQGIAFF. In DNA form, the CDR3 reads TGTGCCAGCAGGCAGCCGGGACAGGGAATAGCTTTCTTT. Using reference TRBV28 and TRBJ1-1 for the parts outside the CDR3, the full variable domain is DVKVTQSSRYLVKRTGEKVFLECVQDMDHENMFWYRQDPGLGLRLIYFSYDVKMKEKGDIPEGYSVSREKKERFSLILESASTNQTSMYLCASRQPGQGIAFFGQGTRLTVV.

The rearrangement joins TRBV11-2 to TRBJ2-7; D is unresolved. CDR3 length: 12 amino acids. Trimming shortened V by 5 bases and J by 4 bases, and 9 bases separated the two germline ends. Per the germline V gene, CDR1 is SGHAT and CDR2 is FQNNGV. CDR3: CASSPSWYEQYF. CDR3 sequence (DNA): TGTGCCAGCAGCCCTAGTTGGTACGAGCAGTACTTC.

The rearrangement links TRBV20-1 to TRBJ2-1; TRBD1 matches 9 bases. From germline, CDR1 is DFQATT and CDR2 SNEGSKA (reference sequence). Losses at the gene ends were 3 bases for V and 8 bases for J; bases not matched to a gene: 8. This CDR3 comprises 14 residues. The CDR3 sequence is CSASPGTGSHEQFF. For the CDR3, the DNA is TGCAGTGCTAGTCCCGGGACAGGGAGCCATGAGCAGTTCTTC.

The CDR3 here is CASSPGTGNNSPLHF. The CDR3 DNA reads TGTGCCAGCAGCCCTGGGACAGGGAATAATTCACCCCTCCACTTT. The chain couples TRBV9 to TRBJ1-6, with 9 positions matching TRBD1. Germline trimming cut 4 bases from V and 5 bases from J; bases unmatched to any gene: 4. The length of the CDR3 is 15 residues. Germline assignment: CDR1 SGDLS and CDR2 YYNGEE.

The chain couples TRBV5-4 to TRBJ2-7; 13 bases are a match to TRBD2. Germline V gene data show CDR1 as SGHNT and CDR2 as YYREEE (reference sequence). J lost 0 bases, V lost 3 bases, and 9 bases had no gene match. The CDR3 spans 18 residues. The CDR3 nucleotides are TGTGCCAGCAGCTCCGGACTAGCGGGGGCCCGCAGCTCCTACGAGCAGTACTTC. This codes for CASSSGLAGARSSYEQYF.

The chain uses TRBV5-1 and TRBJ2-5; D gene ambiguous. Per germline, CDR1 SGHRS and CDR2 YFSETQ. V dropped 0 bases and J dropped 2 bases, with 8 bases sitting between them. This CDR3 has 14 residues. The CDR3 bases are TGCGCCAGCAGCTTGGGTTCTAGTCAAGAGACCCAGTACTTC. Amino acid sequence: CASSLGSSQETQYF.

This chain joins TRBV3-1 (or the pseudogene TRBV3-2) and TRBJ2-2; D uncertain. Germline assignment: CDR1 LGHDT and CDR2 YNNKEL (reference sequence). The CDR3 has 16 residues. Trimming stripped 3 bases from V and 4 bases from J, with 15 bases between. CDR3 DNA sequence: TGTGCCAGCAGCCAGGGCCGGCCCTCGCTCACCGGGGAGCTGTTTTTT. Protein: CASSQGRPSLTGELFF.

The chain recombines TRBV27 with TRBJ2-5, with TRBD2 matching 11 bases. Looked up from germline, CDR1 is MNHEY and CDR2 is SMNVEV (reference sequence). CDR3 length: 17 residues. Trimming removed 6 bases from V and 0 bases from J; junction bases left unmatched: 9. The CDR3 is CASRGLASGGNQETQYF. In DNA, the CDR3 is TGTGCCAGCAGAGGTTTGGCTAGCGGGGGGAACCAAGAGACCCAGTACTTC.

The chain recombines TRBV5-1 with TRBJ2-2, with 7 bases that match TRBD1. CDR3 length: 17 amino acids. Germline V gene sequence: CDR1 SGHRS, CDR2 YFSETQ. The V gene end was trimmed by 2 bases and the J gene end by 4 bases; junction bases not matched to a gene: 11. The CDR3 reads CASSLSGTAKTTGELFF. CDR3 nucleotides: TGCGCCAGCAGCTTATCCGGGACAGCTAAGACCACCGGGGAGCTGTTTTTT.

This clone has only a few counts. V gene TRBV19 combines with J gene TRBJ1-1, with D uncertain. There are 14 residues in the CDR3. Germline CDR1 reads LNHDA; CDR2 reads SQIVND (reference sequence). Trimming pared 4 bases from V and 1 base from J, leaving 10 bases between. The CDR3 region has the DNA TGTGCCAGTAGTACACAGTTGGGGAACACTGAAGCTTTCTTT. The encoded protein is CASSTQLGNTEAFF.

CDR3: CASSPNEGPEAFF. The CDR3, as DNA: TGTGCCAGCTCACCTAACGAGGGCCCTGAAGCTTTCTTT. This chain connects TRBV18 to TRBJ1-1; D gene ambiguous. V lost 3 bases, J lost 6 bases, and 11 bases lay in between. This CDR3 has 13 amino acids. Per the germline V gene, CDR1 is KGHSH and CDR2 is LQKENI. The full variable domain, rest sourced from reference TRBV18 and TRBJ1-1, is NAGVMQNPRHLVRRRGQEARLRCSPMKGHSHVYWYRQLPEEGLKFMVYLQKENIIDESGMPKERFSAEFPKEGPSILRIQQVVRGDSAAYFCASSPNEGPEAFFGQGTRLTVV.

The chain joins TRBV18 to TRBJ1-1, with 8 bases that match TRBD1. V gave up 3 bases and J gave up 5 bases; unmatched junction bases: 8. Germline V gives CDR1 KGHSH, CDR2 LQKENI. The length of the CDR3 is 15 residues. CDR3 amino acids: CASSPADRDGTEAFF. The CDR3 DNA is TGTGCCAGCTCACCGGCGGACAGGGATGGGACTGAAGCTTTCTTT.

This clone was seen only once. The V call is TRBV7-2, the J call TRBJ1-2; no firm D call. V was shortened by 1 base and J by 7 bases, with 7 bases between the two germline ends. From germline, CDR1 is SGHTA and CDR2 FQGNSA. The CDR3 runs 12 residues. The CDR3: CASSLGQFGYTF. DNA for the CDR3: TGTGCCAGCAGCTTAGGGCAGTTTGGCTACACCTTC.

Only a few counts were recorded for this clone. CDR3 nucleotides: TGTGCCAGCTCACCGGACAGTGAAAACACCATATATTTT. This sequence encodes CASSPDSENTIYF. The V and J genes are TRBV18 and TRBJ1-3, with D maybe TRBD1 (6 bases). The length of the CDR3 is 13 residues. V lost 3 bases, J lost 6 bases, and 9 bases lay in between. The germline CDR1 and CDR2 sequences are KGHSH and LQKENI.

This clone has more than one count but fewer than ten. This chain links TRBV7-9 with TRBJ1-1; 7 bases agree with TRBD1. V dropped 7 bases and J dropped 8; count of bases not matched to a gene: 4. The length of the CDR3 is 11 residues. Germline assignment: CDR1 SEHNR and CDR2 FQNEAQ (reference sequence). The CDR3 DNA follows: TGTGCCAGCACCCGGGACAGAGAAGCTTTCTTT. It translates to CASTRDREAFF.

V and J are TRBV25-1 and TRBJ2-7, with D tentatively TRBD1 (7 bases). Between the trimmed V and J ends, which lost 9 bases and 0 bases, there was a span of 24 bases. This CDR3 spans 17 amino acids. The germline gives CDR1 MGHDK, CDR2 SYGVNS. CDR3 nucleotide sequence: TGTGCCAGTCTATCGATCGCCAGGGGGGAATCCTCCTACGAGCAGTACGTC. It codes for CASLSIARGESSYEQYV.

The chain recombines TRBV3-1 (or the pseudogene TRBV3-2) with TRBJ2-2; 10 nucleotides line up with TRBD2. This CDR3 has 20 residues. Trimming took 4 bases from V and 1 from J; bases not matched to a gene: 15. Germline lookup yields CDR1 LGHDT and CDR2 YNNKEL (reference sequence). CDR3 DNA: TGTGCCAGCAGCCCCTCAAGGGGACGTGCTAGCGGGGGGAACACCGGGGAGCTGTTTTTT. Its translation: CASSPSRGRASGGNTGELFF.

This clone occurred a few times. The V gene is TRBV5-4, the J gene TRBJ2-7; 7 positions match TRBD1. Germline V lookup: CDR1 SGHNT, CDR2 YYREEE (reference sequence). Trimming took 1 base from V and 6 from J; bases not matched to a gene: 7. The CDR3 extends over 14 amino acids. The CDR3, as DNA: TGTGCCAGCAGCTTGAGGACAGGATTTGGCGAGCAGTACTTC. Its translation: CASSLRTGFGEQYF.

The chain uses TRBV3-1 (or the pseudogene TRBV3-2) and TRBJ2-7; D ambiguous. V gave up 6 bases and J gave up 2 bases, with 5 bases separating them. CDR1 is LGHDT, CDR2 YNNKEL, per germline (reference sequence). This CDR3 comprises 11 residues. The CDR3 nucleotides are TGTGCCAGCAGTCAGGCCTACGAGCAGTACTTC. This codes for CASSQAYEQYF.

The genes are TRBV7-9 and TRBJ1-5, with 11 bases that match TRBD1. CDR3 length equals 14 residues. The V and J ends lost 5 bases and 7 bases, in that order; junction bases with no gene match: 4. From germline, CDR1 is SEHNR and CDR2 FQNEAQ (reference sequence). The DNA for the CDR3 is TGTGCCAGCAGCCCCGGACAGGGGGCCCAGCCCCAGCATTTT. Protein product: CASSPGQGAQPQHF.

The chain employs TRBV30 and TRBJ1-1; unclear D gene. The ends were cut back, 2 bases at V and 0 bases at J, with 13 bases in the middle. The germline V gene encodes CDR1 GTSNPN and CDR2 SVGIG (reference sequence). The CDR3 contains 15 residues. The CDR3 loop reads CAWSPYSQVNTEAFF. The CDR3 DNA reads TGTGCCTGGAGTCCATACTCCCAGGTGAACACTGAAGCTTTCTTT.

The rearrangement joins TRBV4-1 to TRBJ1-1; D is uncertain. The CDR3 is made up of 14 amino acids. V lost 3 bases and J 3 bases, leaving 11 bases between the germline ends. The V gene's germline CDR1 is MGHRA and CDR2 YSYEKL. The CDR3 loop is CASSHLGRDTEAFF. The CDR3 DNA reads as TGCGCCAGCAGCCACCTAGGGAGAGACACTGAAGCTTTCTTT.

The J gene is TRBJ2-1, the V gene TRBV7-9, with D possibly being TRBD2 (6 bases). V was cut by 7 bases and J by 0 bases, with 19 bases left in between. This CDR3 has 17 amino acids. The germline gives CDR1 SEHNR, CDR2 FQNEAQ (reference sequence). In DNA form, the CDR3 reads TGTGCCAGCACCTCGCTGCGGGAAGATAGCTCCTACAATGAGCAGTTCTTC. This encodes CASTSLREDSSYNEQFF.